This T cell receptor (beta chain) was sequenced during a study of shared clonotypes between healthy human individuals. Study-wide findings and caveats: Generation probabilities were higher for clonotypes shared across all four sorted-subset donors than for unshared ones. With a handful of donors compared, approximately 5% of naive CD4 clonotypes were shared.

The ends were cut back, 0 bases at V and 6 bases at J, with 9 bases in the middle. This CDR3 contains 14 residues. Per germline, CDR1 LGHNA and CDR2 YSLEER. Naivety among CD8 cells was defined by CD45RO negativity and positive CCR7 selection, thereby excluding terminally differentiated effector memory CD45RA+ cells. Libraries were prepared by immunoSEQ multiplex PCR; TCRdb keeps only in-frame clonotypes and omits some of them. The data contain around 1.9 million clones, 93% of them seen just once; the ten biggest clones take up 1.5% to 2%. As for this clone: Antigen unknown.

This clonotype was sampled from a man younger than 35 in good health. Some clones in this sample may be carry-over from other donors' samples. This chain joins TRBV4-3 and TRBJ2-1; D uncertain. The sample comprised naive CD8+ T cells from PBMCs. The CDR3 region is CASSQDLGRNEQFF. CDR3 bases: TGCGCCAGCAGCCAAGATCTGGGCCGCAATGAGCAGTTCTTC.